Following are 2 T cell receptor beta chains from one sample sequenced in a study of blood T cell repertoires in COVID-19. Measured with immunoSEQ multiplex PCR; TCRdb has only the in-frame clones, and not every one. The table includes about 190,000 clones, roughly nine tenths detected once. The sample consisted of peripheral blood. The receptors shown here come from a man in his thirties or forties with acute or convalescent COVID-19.

This chain uses TRBV19 with TRBJ2-3; 10 positions agree with TRBD1. Per the germline V gene, CDR1 is LNHDA and CDR2 is SQIVND (reference sequence). CDR3 size: 14 residues. Trimming removed 5 bases from V and 4 bases from J; junction bases left unmatched: 3. The CDR3: CASSPGQGPDTQYF. The CDR3 DNA sequence: TGTGCCAGTAGTCCGGGACAGGGGCCAGATACGCAGTATTTT.

V usage is TRBV5-1 and J usage is TRBJ2-7; 8 bases map to TRBD1. The germline gives CDR1 SGHRS, CDR2 YFSETQ. This CDR3 has 18 amino acids. Germline trimming cut 0 bases from V and 4 bases from J; bases unmatched to any gene: 15. The CDR3 sequence: CASSLGRQGNLGYYEQYF. The CDR3 DNA reads TGCGCCAGCAGCTTGGGGAGACAGGGGAATTTGGGGTATTACGAGCAGTACTTC.